Sequencing of this T cell receptor beta chain was carried out in a study of blood T cell repertoires in COVID-19 (dated by TCRdb to 2020 to 2022). Describing the broader study: Collaborator samples came from the United States, Italy and Spain and covered acute and convalescent phases of COVID-19. The prospective study material was composed of cDNA or gDNA derived from T cells, B-cell-depleted T cells, or PBMCs. Deeply sampled blood TCRbeta repertoires from subjects exposed to, actively infected with, or recovered from COVID-19 were included in the dataset. The repertoires were made available in a free public database intended to serve as a resource for research on the immune response to SARS-CoV-2. The samples were drawn from two sources: the first 160 participants of the ongoing ImmuneRACE study, and 1,254 subjects contributed by 6 global collaborators. Sample metadata almost always included a de-identified subject ID, COVID-19 status, age in years and sex. HLA class I and class II types, where available, came from metadata supplied by the sample provider rather than from assay-based typing. Results and caveats for the whole study, not just this receptor: How much clinical and demographic metadata was included differed by source and by participant, and the metadata was provided uncurated.

The germline V gene (reference sequence) gives CDR1 as SEHNR and CDR2 as FQNEAQ. Trimming takes 5 bases from V and 0 bases from J, and the germline ends sit 16 bases apart. The CDR3 starts with the cysteine, ends with the phenylalanine, and has 16 residues. Only CDR3 DNA remains: 48 bases, in frame from the first base. Points on this clone: No antigen is known for it. No base qualities exist here, and no much larger clone lies one base off it.

In the prospective study, participants were 18 to 89 years old, resided in about two dozen geographic areas of the United States, and were enrolled through a virtual design. Cohort assignment in the prospective study relied on participant-reported clinical history from a screening survey and a study questionnaire. In the prospective study, whole blood, serum and a nasopharyngeal or oropharyngeal swab were collected from each participant by mobile phlebotomists. Over a roughly 2-month period, participants in the prospective study had the option of providing additional blood draws and questionnaires. Before DNA extraction, blood samples from the prospective study were shipped at room temperature or frozen. The immunoSEQ Assay, a bias-controlled multiplex PCR, was used to amplify TCRbeta CDR3 regions from genomic DNA. As for how the authors treated the data: The number of nucleated cells in each sample was estimated from the amplification of reference gene primers within the assay. Sequence reads were collapsed and filtered to measure the absolute abundance of every unique TCRbeta CDR3 rearrangement. For each sample, productive Simpson clonality was calculated by taking the square root of Simpson's diversity index across productive rearrangements. TCRdb's version of the immuneACCESS table is confined to in-frame rearrangements and falls short of the full clone set. An unresolved V gene accounts for under half of the shortfall where checked; the remainder is of unknown origin. The D gene and trimming were derived from the DNA, and the V and J assignments and clone size from that table. Counted in this sample were about 310,000 clones; roughly 89% of them appeared once. The ten largest clones add up to approximately 4.5% of the sample.

The sequenced material came from PBMCs or T cells enriched from blood (not recorded which). This receptor was identified in a woman between 18 and 30 years old with acute COVID-19. The chain was built from TRBV7-9 and TRBJ1-2, with the D gene too uncertain to name. The nucleotide sequence is TGTGCCAGCAGCACCCTGACGAGAAGCGCTAACTATGGCTACACCTTC. Translation gives CASSTLTRSANYGYTF.